This T cell receptor (beta chain) was sequenced for a study of T cell responses to AZD1222 COVID-19 vaccine. This clone was picked up a small number of times. As yet, its antigen is unknown. From germline, CDR1 is MNHNS and CDR2 SASEGT. The CDR3 loop spans 15 amino acids. The V gene lost 1 base and the J gene lost 3 bases, with 10 bases spanning the gap. Study-level points and caveats: Following two doses of AZD1222, Spike-specific TCR breadth and depth rose. Clonal diversity may have been underestimated in mostly white British donors.

Here immunoSEQ multiplex PCR was the method, and the copy in TCRdb shows in-frame clones only, minus some. Of fewer than 90,000 clones listed, roughly 90% were seen once; the top ten hold 9.5% to 13%. This chain uses TRBV6-1 with TRBJ1-5; D uncertain. The TCR originated in an adult in good health. Source: peripheral blood, taken on day 0 of AZD1222 vaccination. CDR3 region: CASSEGGVPNQPQHF. The CDR3 DNA is TGTGCCAGCAGTGAAGGGGGTGTCCCCAATCAGCCCCAGCATTTT.